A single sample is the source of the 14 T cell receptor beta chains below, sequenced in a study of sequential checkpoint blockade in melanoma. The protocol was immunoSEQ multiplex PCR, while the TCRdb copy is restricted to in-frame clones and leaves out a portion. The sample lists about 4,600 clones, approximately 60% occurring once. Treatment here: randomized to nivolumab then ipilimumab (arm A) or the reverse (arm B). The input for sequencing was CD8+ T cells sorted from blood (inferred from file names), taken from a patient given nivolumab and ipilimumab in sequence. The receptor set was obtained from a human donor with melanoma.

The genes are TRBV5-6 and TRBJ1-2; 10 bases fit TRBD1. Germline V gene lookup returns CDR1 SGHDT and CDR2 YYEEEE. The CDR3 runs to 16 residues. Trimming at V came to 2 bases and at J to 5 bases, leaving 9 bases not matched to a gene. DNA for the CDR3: TGTGCCAGCAGCTTAACCGGGACAGGGGAGGGATATGGCTACACCTTC. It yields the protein CASSLTGTGEGYGYTF.

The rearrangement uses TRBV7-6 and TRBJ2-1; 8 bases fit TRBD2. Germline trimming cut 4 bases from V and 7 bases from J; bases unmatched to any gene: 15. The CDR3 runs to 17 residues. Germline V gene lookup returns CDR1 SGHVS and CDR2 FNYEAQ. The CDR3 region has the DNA TGTGCCAGCAGCTCGCCAAAACTAGCGGACGTTTATAATGAGCAGTTCTTC. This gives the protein CASSSPKLADVYNEQFF.

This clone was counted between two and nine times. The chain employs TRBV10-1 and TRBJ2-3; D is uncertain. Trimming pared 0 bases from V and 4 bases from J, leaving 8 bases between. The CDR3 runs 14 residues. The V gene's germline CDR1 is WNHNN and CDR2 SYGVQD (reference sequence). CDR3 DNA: TGCGCCAGCAGTGAGTCCCTGACTCCAGATACGCAGTATTTT. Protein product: CASSESLTPDTQYF.

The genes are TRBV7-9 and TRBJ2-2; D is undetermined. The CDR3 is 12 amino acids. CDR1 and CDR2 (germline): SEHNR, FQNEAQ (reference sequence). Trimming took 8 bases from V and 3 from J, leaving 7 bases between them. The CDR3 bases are TGTGCCAGCCTCTTTGACACCGGGGAGCTGTTTTTT. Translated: CASLFDTGELFF.

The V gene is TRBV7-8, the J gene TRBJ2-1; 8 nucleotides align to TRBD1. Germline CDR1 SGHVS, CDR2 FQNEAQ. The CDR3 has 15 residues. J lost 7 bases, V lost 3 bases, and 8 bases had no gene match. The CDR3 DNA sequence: TGTGCCAGCAGCTTCACAGGGGGTAATGGTAATGAGCAGTTCTTC. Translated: CASSFTGGNGNEQFF.

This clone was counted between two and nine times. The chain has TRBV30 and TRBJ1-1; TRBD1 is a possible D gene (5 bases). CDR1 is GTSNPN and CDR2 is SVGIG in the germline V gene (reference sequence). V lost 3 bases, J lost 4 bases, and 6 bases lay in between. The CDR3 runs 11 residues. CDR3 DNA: TGTGCCTGGAGAAGGGGCACTGAAGCTTTCTTT. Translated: CAWRRGTEAFF.

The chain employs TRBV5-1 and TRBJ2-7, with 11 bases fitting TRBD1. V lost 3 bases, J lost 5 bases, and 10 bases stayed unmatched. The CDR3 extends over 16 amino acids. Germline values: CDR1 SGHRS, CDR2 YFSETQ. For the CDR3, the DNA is TGCGCCAGCAGCTGGCAAATAAGGACAGGGGGCAACGAGCAGTACTTC. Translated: CASSWQIRTGGNEQYF.

CDR3 residues: CASEGGDAEQFF. Written as DNA, the CDR3 is TGCGCCAGCGAGGGAGGGGACGCCGAGCAGTTCTTC. V usage is TRBV4-1 and J usage is TRBJ2-1, with 7 bases aligning to TRBD2. Trimming took 8 bases from V and 10 from J; bases not matched to a gene: 8. Germline CDR1 and CDR2: MGHRA and YSYEKL. CDR3 length equals 12 residues.

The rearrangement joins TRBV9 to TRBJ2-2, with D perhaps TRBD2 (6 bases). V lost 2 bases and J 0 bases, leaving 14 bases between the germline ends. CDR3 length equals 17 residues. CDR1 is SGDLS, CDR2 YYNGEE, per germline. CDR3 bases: TGTGCCAGCAGCGTCCCCCTGGGAGGTCCGAACACCGGGGAGCTGTTTTTT. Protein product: CASSVPLGGPNTGELFF.

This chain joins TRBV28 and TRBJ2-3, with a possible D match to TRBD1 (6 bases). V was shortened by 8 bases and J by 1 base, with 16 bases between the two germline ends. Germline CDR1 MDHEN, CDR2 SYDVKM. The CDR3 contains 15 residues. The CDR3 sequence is CASHHMAGGTDTQYF. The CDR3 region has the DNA TGTGCCAGCCACCACATGGCAGGGGGCACAGATACGCAGTATTTT.

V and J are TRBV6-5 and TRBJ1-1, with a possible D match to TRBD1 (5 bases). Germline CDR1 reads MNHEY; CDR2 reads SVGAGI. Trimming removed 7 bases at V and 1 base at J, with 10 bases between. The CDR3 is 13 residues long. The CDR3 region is CASNTGGNTEAFF. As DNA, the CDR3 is TGTGCCAGCAACACAGGTGGGAACACTGAAGCTTTCTTT.

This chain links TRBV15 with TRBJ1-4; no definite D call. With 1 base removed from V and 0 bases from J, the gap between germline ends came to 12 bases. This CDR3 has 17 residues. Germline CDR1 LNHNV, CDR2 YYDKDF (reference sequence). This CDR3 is CATSRVPLPATNEKLFF. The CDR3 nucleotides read TGTGCCACCAGCAGAGTCCCCTTGCCAGCAACTAATGAAAAACTGTTTTTT.

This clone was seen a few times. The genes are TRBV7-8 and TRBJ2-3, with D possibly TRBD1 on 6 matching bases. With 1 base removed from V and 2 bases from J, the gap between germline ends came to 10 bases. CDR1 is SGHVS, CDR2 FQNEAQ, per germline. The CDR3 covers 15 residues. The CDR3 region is CASSLEGDHTDTQYF. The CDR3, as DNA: TGTGCCAGCAGCTTAGAGGGGGACCACACAGATACGCAGTATTTT.

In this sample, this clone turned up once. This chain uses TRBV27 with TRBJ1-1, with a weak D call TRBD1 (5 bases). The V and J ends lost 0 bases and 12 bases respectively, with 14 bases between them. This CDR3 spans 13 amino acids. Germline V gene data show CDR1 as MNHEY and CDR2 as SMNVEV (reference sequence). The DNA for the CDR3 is TGTGCCAGCAGTTTATCAAAGGGGAAGGAGACTTTCTTT. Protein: CASSLSKGKETFF.